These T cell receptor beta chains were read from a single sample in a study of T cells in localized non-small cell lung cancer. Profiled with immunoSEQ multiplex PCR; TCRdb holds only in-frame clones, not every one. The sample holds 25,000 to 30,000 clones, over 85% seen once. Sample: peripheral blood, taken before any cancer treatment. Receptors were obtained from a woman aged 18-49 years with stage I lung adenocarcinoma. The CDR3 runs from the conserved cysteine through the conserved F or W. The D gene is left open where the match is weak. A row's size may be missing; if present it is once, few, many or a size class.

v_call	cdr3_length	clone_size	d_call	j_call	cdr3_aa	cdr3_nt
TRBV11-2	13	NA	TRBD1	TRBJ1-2	CASSPDRGRGYTF	TGTGCCAGCAGCCCCGACAGGGGGCGTGGCTACACCTTC
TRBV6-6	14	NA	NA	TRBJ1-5	CASSYKAGQQPQHF	TGTGCCAGCAGTTACAAGGCAGGACAGCAGCCCCAGCATTTT
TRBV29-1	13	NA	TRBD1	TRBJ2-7	CSVPGQGLNEQYF	TGCAGCGTGCCGGGACAGGGCCTTAACGAGCAGTACTTC
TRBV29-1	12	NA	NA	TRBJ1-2	CSVEYSKRGYTF	TGCAGCGTTGAATACAGCAAGCGAGGCTACACCTTC
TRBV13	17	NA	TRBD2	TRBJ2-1	CASSYLNSGRARNEQFF	TGTGCCAGCAGCTACCTCAATAGCGGGAGGGCCAGGAATGAGCAGTTCTTC
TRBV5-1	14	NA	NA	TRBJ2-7	CASSLGGTTYEQYF	TGCGCCAGCAGCTTGGGCGGGACAACCTACGAGCAGTACTTC
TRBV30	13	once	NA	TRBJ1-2	CAWSVGPNYGYTF	TGTGCCTGGAGTGTGGGGCCGAACTATGGCTACACCTTC
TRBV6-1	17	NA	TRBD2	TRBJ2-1	CASSKGPLAGFYNEQFF	TGTGCCAGCAGTAAAGGCCCACTAGCGGGATTCTACAATGAGCAGTTCTTC
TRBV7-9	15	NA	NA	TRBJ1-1	CASSSQGGMNTEAFF	TGTGCCAGCAGCTCCCAGGGAGGAATGAACACTGAAGCTTTCTTT
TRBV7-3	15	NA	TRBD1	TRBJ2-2	CASSLGGQLTGELFF	TGTGCCAGCAGCTTAGGGGGACAGTTGACCGGGGAGCTGTTTTTT
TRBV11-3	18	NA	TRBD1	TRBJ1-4	CASSSSYSEGGRREKLFF	TGTGCCAGCAGCTCGAGTTATTCAGAAGGGGGCCGTCGAGAAAAACTGTTTTTT
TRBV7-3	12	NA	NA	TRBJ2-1	CASSHTSDEQFF	TGTGCCAGCAGTCATACCTCTGATGAGCAGTTCTTC
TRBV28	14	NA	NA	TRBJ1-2	CASTPDLGYYGYTF	TGTGCCAGCACCCCCGATCTGGGGTACTATGGCTACACCTTC
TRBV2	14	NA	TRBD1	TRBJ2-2	CASRSGTGSGELFF	TGTGCCAGCAGGTCCGGGACAGGGTCCGGGGAGCTGTTTTTT
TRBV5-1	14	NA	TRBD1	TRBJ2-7	CASSQRTGGGEQYF	TGCGCCAGCAGCCAAAGGACAGGGGGCGGCGAGCAGTACTTC
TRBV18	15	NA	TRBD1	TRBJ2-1	CASSPDRVVYNEQFF	TGTGCCAGCTCCCCGGACAGGGTCGTCTACAATGAGCAGTTCTTC
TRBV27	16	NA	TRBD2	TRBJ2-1	CASSRSGGSSYNEQFF	TGTGCCAGCAGCCGGAGCGGGGGGAGCTCCTACAATGAGCAGTTCTTC
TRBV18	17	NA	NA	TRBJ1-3	CASSPSVGPFSGNTIYF	TGTGCCAGCTCACCAAGCGTCGGACCATTCTCTGGAAACACCATATATTTT
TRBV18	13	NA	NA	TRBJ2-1	CASSPPNYNEQFF	TGTGCCAGCTCACCACCTAACTACAATGAGCAGTTCTTC
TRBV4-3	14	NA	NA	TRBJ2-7	CASSQRTIVDEQYF	TGCGCCAGCAGCCAAAGGACGATAGTAGACGAGCAGTACTTC
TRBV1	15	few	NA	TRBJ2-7	CTSSPYYWGTYEQYF	TGCACCAGCAGCCCCTATTATTGGGGGACCTACGAGCAGTACTTC
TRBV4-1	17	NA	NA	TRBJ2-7	CASSLLNDARSSYEQYF	TGCGCCAGCAGCCTCCTAAATGACGCCAGGAGCTCCTACGAGCAGTACTTC
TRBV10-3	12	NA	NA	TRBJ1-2	CAISESTRGYTF	TGTGCCATCAGTGAGTCCACTAGAGGCTACACCTTC
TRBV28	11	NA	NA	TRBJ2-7	CASSTPREQYF	TGTGCCAGCAGTACCCCCCGCGAGCAGTACTTC
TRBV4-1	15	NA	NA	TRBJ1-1	CASSPSQGRNTEAFF	TGCGCCAGCAGCCCCAGCCAGGGGAGGAACACTGAAGCTTTCTTT